These 7 T cell receptor beta chains were all obtained from the same sample, sequenced in a study of cytomegalovirus exposure and HLA in healthy donors. Amplification used 60 Vbeta primers and 13 Jbeta primers. Repertoires were generated with immunoSEQ multiplex PCR, while TCRdb's copy carries only in-frame clones and drops some. The sample records 99,000 or so clones, about 80% being singletons. The sequencing input was PBMCs. Source of these receptors: a man aged 55 to 70 in good health and CMV-seropositive.

Concerning this clone itself: A far larger clone is one base from this, pointing to a likely read error. V and J are TRBV5-5 and TRBJ2-7; TRBD2 matches 10 bases. V gave up 4 bases and J gave up 0 bases; unmatched junction bases: 4. CDR1 is SGHKS and CDR2 is YYEKEE in the germline V gene (reference sequence). There are 15 residues in the CDR3. The CDR3 region has the DNA TGTGCCAGCAGCCCACTAGCGGGGAGCTCCTACGAGCAGTACTTC. The encoded protein is CASSPLAGSSYEQYF. Based on the CDR3 plus reference TRBV5-5 and TRBJ2-7, the full variable domain is DAGVTQSPTHLIKTRGQQVTLRCSPISGHKSVSWYQQVLGQGPQFIFQYYEKEERGRGNFPDRFSARQFPNYSSELNVNALLLGDSALYLCASSPLAGSSYEQYFGPGTRLTVT.

This clone came up once. The V and J genes are TRBV5-1 and TRBJ2-3, with D unclear. Germline CDR1 is SGHRS and CDR2 is YFSETQ. V was shortened by 0 bases and J by 2 bases, with 7 bases between the two germline ends. The CDR3 runs 14 residues. Here the CDR3 DNA reads TGCGCCAGCAGCTTGGCGCAGTTCACAGATACGCAGTATTTT. As protein: CASSLAQFTDTQYF.

The chain employs TRBV7-8 and TRBJ1-1; 9 bases align to TRBD1. From germline, CDR1 is SGHVS and CDR2 FQNEAQ. The CDR3 loop spans 15 amino acids. Losses at the gene ends were 6 bases for V and 5 bases for J; bases not matched to a gene: 10. Here the CDR3 reads CASRTQGAVETEAFF. The CDR3 DNA reads as TGTGCCAGCAGAACACAGGGGGCTGTGGAGACTGAAGCTTTCTTT.

The chain combines TRBV28 with TRBJ1-5; 7 nucleotides line up with TRBD1. Germline V gene lookup returns CDR1 MDHEN and CDR2 SYDVKM. Unmatched junction bases numbered 6, after V lost 6 bases and J lost 7 bases. The CDR3 runs 13 residues. CDR3 nucleotides: TGTGCCAGCAGGTTGACAGGGAAGCAGCCCCAGCATTTT. It codes for CASRLTGKQPQHF. Filled out from reference TRBV28 and TRBJ1-5, the complete variable domain reads DVKVTQSSRYLVKRTGEKVFLECVQDMDHENMFWYRQDPGLGLRLIYFSYDVKMKEKGDIPEGYSVSREKKERFSLILESASTNQTSMYLCASRLTGKQPQHFGDGTRLSIL.

The V call is TRBV27, the J call TRBJ2-5; D may be TRBD2 (5 bases). The DNA end is a closer match to TRBJ2-7, so the J assignment may be wrong. This CDR3 comprises 13 residues. From germline, CDR1 is MNHEY and CDR2 SMNVEV (reference sequence). CDR3 nucleotides: TGTGCCAGCAAAGACCCGAGGGTATACGAGCAGTACTTC. Residues: CASKDPRVYEQYF.

The V call is TRBV10-3, the J call TRBJ1-5; D unclear. Germline loops: CDR1 ENHRY, CDR2 SYGVKD. This CDR3 is built from 19 residues. With 2 bases removed from V and 2 bases from J, the gap between germline ends came to 22 bases. The DNA for the CDR3 is TGTGCCATCAGTGAGGGAGGCTCCAGCTACCGCGGAGGCAATCAGCCCCAGCATTTT. Protein: CAISEGGSSYRGGNQPQHF.

The rearrangement uses TRBV15 and TRBJ1-3; D is possibly TRBD1 (5 bases). This CDR3 comprises 15 residues. V dropped 1 base and J dropped 0 bases, with 7 bases sitting between them. Germline CDR1 and CDR2: LNHNV and YYDKDF (reference sequence). CDR3 DNA: TGTGCCACCAGCAGAGTCAGGGTCTCTGGAAACACCATATATTTT. Translation gives CATSRVRVSGNTIYF.